Given below is one T cell receptor beta chain in context. Its antigen is unknown. This sample is drawn from a study of T cells expressing NK-cell markers. Overall study context: Sequencing of TCR beta repertoires drew on sorted CD3+CD56+NKG2C+, CD3+CD56+NKG2C- and CD3+CD56-NKG2C+ T cells.

Reprocessing the 5' RACE reads, TCRdb reports a single entry for every CDR3 protein and omits DNA. In all, the sample yields 300,000 to 500,000 distinct CDR3 sequences. Germline V gene lookup returns CDR1 SQVTM and CDR2 ANQGSEA. This CDR3 has 15 amino acids. Regarding the study as a whole: Over 5 donors carried dominant NKG2C+ clonotypes that made up roughly 1.0-7.0% of their CD8+ T cells. These clonotypes also led the CD3+CD56-NKG2C+ fraction in a handful of donors.

V usage is TRBV29-1 and J usage is TRBJ2-3; TCRdb's D call of TRBD1 is untestable without DNA. This receptor was identified in a woman aged 50 to 65 in good health. Material for sequencing was blood T cells: a sorted CD56 or NKG2C T cell subset, CD4+ or CD8+ T cells, or bulk PBMC T cells (not recorded which). The CDR3 sequence is CSVAASTGRSDTQYF.